The clone carrying this T cell receptor (beta chain) was observed a few times. TCRdb recomputed calls from the 5' RACE reads with MiXCR, one row per CDR3 protein. Among nearly 650,000 distinct CDR3 sequences listed, roughly 6.6% were seen once. The record originates from a study of identical twins. The sample was also reused in another study, on yellow fever vaccine responses in identical twins.

The sequenced sample was PBMCs. This clonotype was obtained from a woman between 18 and 29 years old in good health.

The CDR3 DNA follows: TGTGCCAGCAGCTTAAAAAGGACAGCGACGAGTGAAGCTTTCTTT. Protein sequence: CASSLKRTATSEAFF. The chain links TRBV7-8 to TRBJ1-1; D may be TRBD1 (6 bases). The V end was cut by 2 bases, the J end by 7 bases, with 17 bases between. Per germline, CDR1 SGHVS and CDR2 FQNEAQ. The CDR3 consists of 15 residues.